Below, 25 T cell receptor beta chains from the same sample are listed, as sequenced in a study of OX40 agonist ivuxolimab in advanced cancers. Library prep was done by the immunoSEQ multiplex PCR assay. TCRdb stores this immuneACCESS table with in-frame sequences only. Part of the clones is absent; in the studies checked, under half of the shortfall reflects unresolved V genes, and no reason is known for the rest. The sample table shows more than 50,000 clones, and 87% are seen once. 2% of the sample comes from the top ten. The source was CD4+ or CD8+ T cells sorted from blood, collected in a trial of the OX40 agonist ivuxolimab. These receptors all stem from an adult with an advanced solid tumor such as melanoma, head and neck, liver or kidney cancer.

The chain uses TRBV11-2 and TRBJ2-3; D might be TRBD2 (7 bases). The germline V and J ends were trimmed by 4 bases and 1 base, with 15 bases remaining between them. Germline CDR1 and CDR2: SGHAT and FQNNGV. This CDR3 has 16 amino acids. The CDR3 nucleotides are TGTGCCAGCAGCTACTTGGCGGGGGCCGGCACAGATACGCAGTATTTT. Protein product: CASSYLAGAGTDTQYF.

The J gene is TRBJ1-2, the V gene TRBV19, with D perhaps matching TRBD1 (6 bases). Deletions cut 3 bases from V and 1 base from J, with 9 bases between. This CDR3 is built from 14 residues. Germline-derived CDR1 and CDR2 are LNHDA and SQIVND (reference sequence). CDR3 coding DNA: TGTGCCAGTAGTATCACAGGGAATAACTATGGCTACACCTTC. Its protein is CASSITGNNYGYTF.

The chain couples TRBV29-1 to TRBJ2-3; 7 bases map to TRBD1. Germline V gives CDR1 SQVTM, CDR2 ANQGSEA. This CDR3 region has 13 residues. Trimming cost V 4 bases and J 0 bases; bases outside gene matches: 1. The CDR3 loop reads CSVGQGSTDTQYF. CDR3 nucleotides: TGCAGCGTTGGACAGGGAAGCACAGATACGCAGTATTTT.

V and J are TRBV28 and TRBJ2-7, with 8 positions matching TRBD1. This CDR3 region has 15 residues. Trimming cost V 5 bases and J 1 base; bases outside gene matches: 7. CDR1 and CDR2 (germline): MDHEN, SYDVKM. The CDR3 bases are TGTGCCAGCAGTCCGAGGACAGGGTTTTCCTACGAGCAGTACTTC. The encoded protein is CASSPRTGFSYEQYF. Using reference TRBV28 and TRBJ2-7 for the parts outside the CDR3, the full variable domain is DVKVTQSSRYLVKRTGEKVFLECVQDMDHENMFWYRQDPGLGLRLIYFSYDVKMKEKGDIPEGYSVSREKKERFSLILESASTNQTSMYLCASSPRTGFSYEQYFGPGTRLTVT.

The chain couples TRBV9 to TRBJ2-7; 7 bases map to TRBD2. Losses at the gene ends were 4 bases for V and 3 bases for J; bases not matched to a gene: 7. The CDR3 totals 14 residues. CDR1 is SGDLS, CDR2 YYNGEE, per germline. The CDR3 DNA sequence: TGTGCCAGCAGCCGGACTAGTGAGCTCTACGAGCAGTACTTC. Translated, it gives CASSRTSELYEQYF.

This clone was observed a single time. This chain links TRBV19 with TRBJ2-5; TRBD1 matches 10 bases. V shed 7 bases and J 8 bases; nucleotides not matched to a gene: 4. Per the germline V gene, CDR1 is LNHDA and CDR2 is SQIVND (reference sequence). The length of the CDR3 is 12 residues. In DNA form, the CDR3 reads TGTGCCAGTACCGGACAGGGGGAAACCCAGTACTTC. It codes for CASTGQGETQYF.

The chain links TRBV30 to TRBJ2-1; a weak D match, TRBD1 (5 bases). Trimming cost V 1 base and J 8 bases, with 12 bases left between them. The CDR3 is 13 residues long. The germline V gene encodes CDR1 GTSNPN and CDR2 SVGIG (reference sequence). The CDR3 loop is CAWSAGLRDEQFF. The CDR3 DNA reads as TGTGCCTGGAGTGCGGGTCTCAGGGATGAGCAGTTCTTC.

In its sample, this clone was seen once. The chain is built from TRBV19 and TRBJ1-1; 8 bases are shared with TRBD1. Trimming took 6 bases from V and 5 from J; bases not matched to a gene: 11. CDR3 length: 15 amino acids. Looked up from germline, CDR1 is LNHDA and CDR2 is SQIVND (reference sequence). The CDR3 coding sequence is TGTGCCAGTAGCCTCGAGGACAGGGTGATGACTGAAGCTTTCTTT. Its translation: CASSLEDRVMTEAFF.

This rearrangement joins TRBV10-3 to TRBJ1-1; 8 bases line up with TRBD1. V was clipped by 6 bases and J by 4 bases; unmatched bases: 7. CDR3 length: 14 residues. The germline gives CDR1 ENHRY, CDR2 SYGVKD. CDR3 in amino acids: CAISLGQGSTEAFF. In DNA form, the CDR3 reads TGTGCCATCAGCCTTGGACAGGGTAGCACTGAAGCTTTCTTT.

This chain links TRBV28 with TRBJ2-7, with a possible D match to TRBD2 (6 bases). CDR1 is MDHEN and CDR2 is SYDVKM in the germline V gene. The CDR3 is 15 residues long. Trimming left V 6 bases short and J 0 bases short, with 15 bases between. CDR3 bases: TGTGCCAGCAGGGGTGGCGGGGAGAGCTCCTACGAGCAGTACTTC. The encoded protein is CASRGGGESSYEQYF.

The chain links TRBV28 to TRBJ2-7; D may be TRBD2 (6 bases). With 5 bases removed from V and 2 bases from J, the gap between germline ends came to 13 bases. CDR1 is MDHEN and CDR2 is SYDVKM in the germline V gene. The CDR3 loop spans 14 amino acids. CDR3 nucleotides: TGTGCCAGCAGTGGTGGTCGGGAGCCCTACGAGCAGTACTTC. Protein: CASSGGREPYEQYF. Looking up the rest from reference TRBV28 and TRBJ2-7 gives the full variable domain: DVKVTQSSRYLVKRTGEKVFLECVQDMDHENMFWYRQDPGLGLRLIYFSYDVKMKEKGDIPEGYSVSREKKERFSLILESASTNQTSMYLCASSGGREPYEQYFGPGTRLTVT.

V is TRBV28 and J is TRBJ1-3, with 8 bases that match TRBD1. The CDR3 has 14 residues. J was trimmed by 0 bases and V by 8 bases; bases with no gene match: 3. Germline V gene lookup returns CDR1 MDHEN and CDR2 SYDVKM. CDR3 loop: CASGGTGSGNTIYF. CDR3 DNA sequence: TGTGCCAGCGGAGGGACAGGCTCTGGAAACACCATATATTTT.

V and J are TRBV7-7 and TRBJ2-2; possible D gene TRBD2, 5 bases. Germline CDR1 SSHAT, CDR2 FNYEAQ (reference sequence). The V gene lost 9 bases and the J gene lost 4 bases, with 18 bases spanning the gap. The CDR3 loop spans 15 amino acids. The DNA of the CDR3 is TGTGCCAGTGGCCGGTCCGGCGGAGGCACCGGGGAGCTGTTTTTT. This encodes CASGRSGGGTGELFF.

The CDR3 DNA reads as TGTGCCACCTCCCCTGGCGTCTCTGGAAACACCATATATTTT. It yields the protein CATSPGVSGNTIYF. V is TRBV19 and J is TRBJ1-3; no firm D call. The V end was cut by 10 bases, the J end by 0 bases, with 13 bases between. This CDR3 has 14 amino acids. In germline, CDR1 is LNHDA, CDR2 SQIVND (reference sequence).

The V call is TRBV19, the J call TRBJ1-1, with 8 nucleotides matching TRBD1. Unmatched junction bases numbered 5, after V lost 3 bases and J lost 5 bases. Per the germline V gene, CDR1 is LNHDA and CDR2 is SQIVND (reference sequence). CDR3 length: 14 amino acids. The DNA for the CDR3 is TGTGCCAGTAGTATTGGCAGGGGGCGAACTGAAGCTTTCTTT. It encodes CASSIGRGRTEAFF.

The CDR3 here is CAIAGGSREQYF. In nucleotides, the CDR3 is TGTGCCATCGCCGGGGGGTCGCGAGAGCAGTACTTC. The J gene is TRBJ2-7, the V gene TRBV10-3, with 7 bases aligning to TRBD2. V shed 8 bases and J 7 bases; nucleotides not matched to a gene: 8. CDR3 length: 12 residues. Germline assignment: CDR1 ENHRY and CDR2 SYGVKD.

This rearrangement joins TRBV9 to TRBJ2-2; D gene uncertain. CDR1 SGDLS and CDR2 YYNGEE come from the germline V gene. This CDR3 comprises 14 residues. V gave up 2 bases and J gave up 5 bases, with 10 bases separating them. CDR3 loop: CASSVYSATGELFF. CDR3 nucleotides: TGTGCCAGCAGCGTTTATAGTGCTACCGGGGAGCTGTTTTTT. The full variable domain, completed using reference TRBV9 and TRBJ2-2, is DSGVTQTPKHLITATGQRVTLRCSPRSGDLSVYWYQQSLDQGLQFLIQYYNGEERAKGNILERFSAQQFPDLHSELNLSSLELGDSALYFCASSVYSATGELFFGEGSRLTVL.

The chain has TRBV19 and TRBJ2-4, with D tentatively TRBD1 (8 bases). Trimming took off 6 bases at V and 9 bases at J, with 18 bases between the two ends. The germline V gene has CDR1 LNHDA and CDR2 SQIVND (reference sequence). CDR3 length: 14 amino acids. CDR3: CASRTGQGGGIQYF. CDR3 nucleotide sequence: TGTGCCAGTAGAACAGGACAGGGAGGGGGCATTCAGTACTTC.

The V gene is TRBV4-2, the J gene TRBJ2-7, with TRBD1 matching 10 bases. After removal of 4 bases from V and 7 bases from J, the junction contained 1 base not matched to a gene. CDR3 length: 12 amino acids. Germline loops: CDR1 LGHNA, CDR2 YNFKEQ. CDR3 in DNA: TGTGCCAGCAGCCGGGGACAGGGGGAGCAGTACTTC. Translation gives CASSRGQGEQYF.

This chain links TRBV7-8 with TRBJ2-7; maybe TRBD1 (5 bases). The V end lost 0 bases, the J end lost 4 bases, and 10 bases lay between the germline ends. The CDR3 is 14 amino acids. Germline V CDR1 and CDR2: SGHVS, FQNEAQ. The DNA of the CDR3 is TGTGCCAGCAGCTTAGCGGGCAGGGTGTACGAGCAGTACTTC. Its translation: CASSLAGRVYEQYF.

The chain recombines TRBV5-6 with TRBJ2-6; no clear D gene. Germline CDR1 reads SGHDT; CDR2 reads YYEEEE. The ends were cut back, 0 bases at V and 4 bases at J, with 11 bases in the middle. This CDR3 has 16 residues. The CDR3 DNA sequence: TGTGCCAGCAGCTTGGTATCCGGGCCGGGGGCCAACGTCCTGACTTTC. Its protein product is CASSLVSGPGANVLTF.

Comments on this clone: Other nucleotide sequences in the sample specify the same CDR3. As DNA, the CDR3 is TGTGCCAGCAGCTTGCGAGAGACCCAGTACTTC. Protein product: CASSLRETQYF. The chain links TRBV5-4 to TRBJ2-5; D uncertain. This CDR3 is 11 amino acids long. V lost 1 base, J lost 4 bases, and 2 bases lay in between. The germline V gene has CDR1 SGHNT and CDR2 YYREEE (reference sequence).

The V and J genes are TRBV27 and TRBJ1-5; no definite D call. The CDR3 has 13 amino acids. Trimming took off 4 bases at V and 7 bases at J, with 11 bases between the two ends. CDR1 MNHEY and CDR2 SMNVEV come from the germline V gene (reference sequence). CDR3 in amino acids: CASSSIATQPQHF. The CDR3 DNA reads TGTGCCAGCAGTTCGATAGCAACGCAGCCCCAGCATTTT.

The chain links TRBV19 to TRBJ2-3; D is perhaps TRBD1 (5 bases). The V end was cut by 6 bases, the J end by 2 bases, with 15 bases between. CDR3 length: 15 residues. Per germline, CDR1 LNHDA and CDR2 SQIVND (reference sequence). In DNA form, the CDR3 reads TGTGCCAGTAGGGAGCAAGGGGTGCCCACAGATACGCAGTATTTT. Translation: CASREQGVPTDTQYF.

The chain uses TRBV7-2 and TRBJ2-5; 9 bases agree with TRBD2. This CDR3 has 16 amino acids. Germline assignment: CDR1 SGHTA and CDR2 FQGNSA. V gave up 5 bases and J gave up 5 bases; unmatched junction bases: 12. As DNA, the CDR3 is TGTGCCAGCAGCCAACGTAGCGGGAGTGTTTTGGAGACCCAGTACTTC. As protein: CASSQRSGSVLETQYF.